This section outlines one T cell receptor beta chain sequence together with its context. What it binds is unknown. Germline V lookup: CDR1 LGHDT, CDR2 YNNKEL (reference sequence). V shed 4 bases, J shed 1 base, and the junction held 4 bases outside the gene matches. CDR3 size: 15 residues. Assay used: immunoSEQ multiplex PCR; TCRdb lists only in-frame clones, some missing. Among 95,000 to 120,000 clones listed, more than 70% were seen once. This entry comes from a study of T cell responses to AZD1222 COVID-19 vaccine. General study results and limits: Reports say nearly half of spike-specific TCRs go after unmutated variant regions. White British donors predominated, females outnumbered males, and clonal diversity was possibly underestimated.

The TCR sequence derives from an adult in good health. V and J are TRBV3-1 (or the pseudogene TRBV3-2) and TRBJ2-1, with TRBD1 matching over 7 bases. Sample: peripheral blood, taken on day 0 of MenACWY control vaccination. CDR3 amino acids: CASSRDRESYNEQFF. The CDR3 coding sequence is TGTGCCAGCAGCCGAGACAGGGAATCCTACAATGAGCAGTTCTTC.